The clone carrying this TCR beta chain occurred a few times. Its target is not known. The CDR3 contains 12 residues. V was pared by 4 bases and J by 7 bases, with 12 bases between. Germline CDR1 and CDR2: SGHTS and YDEGEE. The investigators reverse transcribed all of the isolated RNA, so they sequenced expressed TCRB transcripts. The data were produced by immunoSEQ multiplex PCR, yet TCRdb's version contains in-frame clones alone and is incomplete. Of 630,000 or so clones in the sample, more than 13% are singletons; the top ten hold around 0.04%. The data derive from a study of beta chain features in type 1 diabetes. Study results and caveats: Shorter TCRB CDR3s, moderately but significantly so, marked every one of the four CD4+ subsets in Type 1 diabetes patients.

The receptor was derived from a man younger than 30 with type 1 diabetes. Material for sequencing was naive CD4+ T cells from blood. V is TRBV5-8 and J is TRBJ2-7; D gene unclear. CDR3 sequence (DNA): TGTGCCAGCAGCCAATACAAGTGGGAGCAGTACTTC. Encoded protein: CASSQYKWEQYF. Full variable domain (rest looked up from reference TRBV5-8 and TRBJ2-7): EAGVTQSPTHLIKTRGQQATLRCSPISGHTSVYWYQQALGLGLQFLLWYDEGEERNRGNFPPRFSGRQFPNYSSELNVNALELEDSALYLCASSQYKWEQYFGPGTRLTVT.